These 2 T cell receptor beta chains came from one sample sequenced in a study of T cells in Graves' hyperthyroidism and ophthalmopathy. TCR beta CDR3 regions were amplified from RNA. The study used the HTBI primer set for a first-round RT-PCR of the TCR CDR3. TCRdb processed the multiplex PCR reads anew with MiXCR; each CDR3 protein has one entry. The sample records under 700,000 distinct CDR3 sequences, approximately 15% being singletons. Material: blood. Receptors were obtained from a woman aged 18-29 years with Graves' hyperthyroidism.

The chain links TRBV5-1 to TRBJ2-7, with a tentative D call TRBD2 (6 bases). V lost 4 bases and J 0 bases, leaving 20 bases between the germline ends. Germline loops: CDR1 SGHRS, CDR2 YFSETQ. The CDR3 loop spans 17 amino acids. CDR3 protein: CASSPGREAAISYEQYF. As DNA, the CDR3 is TGCGCCAGCAGCCCAGGTAGGGAGGCGGCGATCTCCTACGAGCAGTACTTC.

CDR3 region: CASSATAGEWDGYTF. Written as DNA, the CDR3 is TGTGCCAGCTCCGCAACGGCGGGAGAATGGGATGGCTACACCTTC. The V call is TRBV18, the J call TRBJ1-2; D gene ambiguous. The CDR3 is 15 amino acids. Germline V gives CDR1 KGHSH, CDR2 LQKENI. V was pared by 6 bases and J by 6 bases, with 20 bases between.